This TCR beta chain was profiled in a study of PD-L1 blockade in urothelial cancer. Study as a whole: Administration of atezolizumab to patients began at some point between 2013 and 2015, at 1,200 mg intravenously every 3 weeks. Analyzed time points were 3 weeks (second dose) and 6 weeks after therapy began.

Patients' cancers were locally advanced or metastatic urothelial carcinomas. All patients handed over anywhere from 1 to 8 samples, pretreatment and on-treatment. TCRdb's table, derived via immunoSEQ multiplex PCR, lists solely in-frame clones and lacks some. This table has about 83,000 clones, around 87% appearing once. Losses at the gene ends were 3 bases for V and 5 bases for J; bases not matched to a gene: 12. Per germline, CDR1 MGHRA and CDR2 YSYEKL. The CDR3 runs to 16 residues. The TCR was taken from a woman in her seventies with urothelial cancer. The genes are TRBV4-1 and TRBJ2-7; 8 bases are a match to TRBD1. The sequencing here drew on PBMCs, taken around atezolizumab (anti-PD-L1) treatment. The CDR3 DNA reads TGCGCCAGCAGCCAGAGGGTTATTGGACAGGGAGACGAGCAGTACTTC. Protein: CASSQRVIGQGDEQYF.